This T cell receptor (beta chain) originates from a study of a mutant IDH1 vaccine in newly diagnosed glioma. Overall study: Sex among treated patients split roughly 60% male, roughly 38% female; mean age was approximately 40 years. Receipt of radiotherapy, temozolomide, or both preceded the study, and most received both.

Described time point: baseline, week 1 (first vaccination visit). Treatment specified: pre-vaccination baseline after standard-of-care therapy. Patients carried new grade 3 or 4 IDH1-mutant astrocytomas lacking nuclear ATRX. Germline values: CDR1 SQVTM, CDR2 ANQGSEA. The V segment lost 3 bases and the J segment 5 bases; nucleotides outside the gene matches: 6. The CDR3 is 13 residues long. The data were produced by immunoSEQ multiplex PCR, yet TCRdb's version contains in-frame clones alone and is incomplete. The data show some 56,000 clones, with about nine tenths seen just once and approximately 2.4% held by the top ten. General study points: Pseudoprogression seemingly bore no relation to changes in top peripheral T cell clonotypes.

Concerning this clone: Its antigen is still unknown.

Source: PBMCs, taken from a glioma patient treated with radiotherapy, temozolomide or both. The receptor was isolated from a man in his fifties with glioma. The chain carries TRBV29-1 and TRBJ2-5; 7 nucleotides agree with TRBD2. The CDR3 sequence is CSVDRGSGETQYF. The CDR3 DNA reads TGCAGCGTTGACCGCGGGAGTGGGGAGACCCAGTACTTC. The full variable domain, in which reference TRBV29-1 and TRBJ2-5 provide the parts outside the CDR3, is SAVISQKPSRDICQRGTSLTIQCQVDSQVTMMFWYRQQPGQSLTLIATANQGSEATYESGFVIDKFPISRPNLTFSTLTVSNMSPEDSSIYLCSVDRGSGETQYFGPGTRLLVL.